Detailed here is one TCR beta chain. Antigen specificity is unknown. This record belongs to a study of beta chain features in type 1 diabetes. Background on the study: Age, gender and cell yields were similar between patients and healthy donors. The study's findings and limits: Unsettled here was the matter of whether HLA type influences TCRB rearrangement.

Germline-derived CDR1 and CDR2 are SEHNR and FQNEAQ (reference sequence). Trimming at V came to 5 bases and at J to 5 bases, leaving 6 bases not matched to a gene. The CDR3 consists of 15 residues. Isolated RNA was reverse transcribed in full, so expressed TCRB transcripts were sequenced. The table came from immunoSEQ multiplex PCR; TCRdb's copy has only in-frame clones and leaves some out. This sample has over 150,000 clones; 8.1% occur once, and the top ten carry 0.65%. The receptor was isolated from a man aged 18 to 29 in good health. The chain carries TRBV7-9 and TRBJ2-1; 10 bases line up with TRBD2. The source material was central memory CD4+ T cells from blood. The CDR3 nucleotides read TGTGCCAGCAGCCGTCTAGCGGGAGTGGACAATGAGCAGTTCTTC. This encodes CASSRLAGVDNEQFF. The full variable domain, rest sourced from reference TRBV7-9 and TRBJ2-1, is DTGVSQNPRHKITKRGQNVTFRCDPISEHNRLYWYRQTLGQGPEFLTYFQNEAQLEKSRLLSDRFSAERPKGSFSTLEIQRTEQGDSAMYLCASSRLAGVDNEQFFGPGTRLTVL.